A selection of T cell receptor beta chains follows, all from one sample in a study of blood T cell repertoires in COVID-19. TCRdb keeps only in-frame clones here, not all; method: immunoSEQ multiplex PCR. The table includes 150,000 to 200,000 clones, approximately 90% detected once. The sequenced material came from peripheral blood. Every receptor here comes from a man aged 65 to 79 with active or convalescent COVID-19. CDR3s include the opening cysteine and the closing phenylalanine or tryptophan. Each record gives: J gene, V gene, clone size, D gene, CDR3 protein, CDR3 DNA. A D gene is named only where the DNA matches it firmly. Some rows mark clone size as missing; the rest say once, few, many or name a class of expanded clone.

TRBJ1-2 | TRBV30 | - | - | CAWSVRQNQGSGYTF | TGTGCCTGGAGTGTACGGCAAAACCAGGGAAGCGGCTACACCTTC
TRBJ1-4 | TRBV10-1 | - | - | CASRKWGPVNEKLFF | TGCGCCAGCAGAAAGTGGGGGCCGGTTAATGAAAAACTGTTTTTT
TRBJ1-5 | TRBV10-3 | - | - | CAISESPGGQPQHF | TGTGCCATCAGTGAGTCTCCGGGGGGACAGCCCCAGCATTTT
TRBJ2-2 | TRBV4-3 | - | - | CASSLFVRGPLVGELFF | TGCGCCAGCAGCCTTTTTGTGCGTGGTCCCCTGGTCGGGGAGCTGTTTTTT
TRBJ1-2 | TRBV2 | - | - | CASSGQNYGYTF | TGTGCCAGCAGTGGGCAGAACTATGGCTACACCTTC
TRBJ1-2 | TRBV5-5 | - | - | CASSRGQNYGYTF | TGTGCCAGCAGCAGAGGACAGAACTATGGCTACACCTTC
TRBJ1-2 | TRBV4-3 | - | TRBD1 | CASSQDVLAGTGLRANYGYTF | TGCGCCAGCAGCCAAGATGTTCTAGCCGGGACAGGGCTAAGGGCTAACTATGGCTACACCTTC
TRBJ2-1 | TRBV28 | - | TRBD2 | CASSGAVSGSFYNEQFF | TGTGCCAGCAGTGGAGCCGTTAGCGGGAGCTTCTACAATGAGCAGTTCTTC
TRBJ1-1 | TRBV5-1 | - | - | CASSPGEGRAFF | TGCGCCAGCAGCCCCGGGGAGGGCCGGGCTTTCTTT
TRBJ1-2 | TRBV19 | once | - | CASSDKAWRMSYGYTF | TGTGCCAGTAGCGATAAAGCGTGGCGGATGTCCTATGGCTACACCTTC
TRBJ2-1 | TRBV28 | - | TRBD1 | CASSAPGQTGEQFF | TGTGCCAGCAGTGCCCCGGGACAGACGGGTGAGCAGTTCTTC
TRBJ1-6 | TRBV6-2/TRBV6-3 | - | - | CASSFGQLKNSPLHF | TGTGCCAGCAGTTTCGGACAACTCAAGAATTCACCCCTCCACTTT
TRBJ2-5 | TRBV7-9 | - | - | CASMRGETQYF | TGTGCCAGCATGCGGGGAGAGACCCAGTACTTC
TRBJ2-7 | TRBV10-3 | - | - | CAISEAIDYEQYF | TGTGCCATCAGTGAAGCCATCGACTACGAGCAGTACTTC
TRBJ2-3 | TRBV19 | - | TRBD2 | CASSILAGGSTDTQYF | TGTGCCAGTAGTATATTAGCGGGGGGGAGCACAGATACGCAGTATTTT
TRBJ1-6 | TRBV18 | - | TRBD1 | CASSRGQGQSPLHF | TGTGCCAGCTCAAGAGGACAGGGTCAGTCACCCCTCCACTTT
TRBJ1-6 | TRBV6-6 | - | - | CASSYIINSPLHF | TGTGCCAGCAGTTACATTATTAATTCACCCCTCCACTTT
TRBJ2-7 | TRBV7-2 | - | TRBD2 | CASSLLTGGRAYEQYF | TGTGCCAGCAGCTTATTGACGGGGGGTCGGGCCTACGAGCAGTACTTC
TRBJ2-7 | TRBV7-2 | - | - | CASIFMRVYEQYF | TGTGCCAGCATCTTTATGCGGGTTTACGAGCAGTACTTC
TRBJ2-5 | TRBV10-3 | - | TRBD2 | CAISDRTSGRGETQYF | TGTGCCATCAGTGACCGGACTAGCGGGAGAGGAGAGACCCAGTACTTC
TRBJ1-1 | TRBV29-1 | - | - | CSVDFLADNAFLAFF | TGCAGCGTTGACTTCTTGGCAGATAATGCTTTCCTGGCTTTCTTT
TRBJ2-3 | TRBV7-9 | - | TRBD2 | CASSPGLAGSTDTQYF | TGTGCCAGCAGCCCGGGACTAGCGGGGAGCACAGATACGCAGTATTTT
TRBJ1-3 | TRBV18 | - | TRBD1 | CASSPPNRGGNTIYF | TGTGCCAGCTCACCACCGAACAGGGGTGGAAACACCATATATTTT
TRBJ2-7 | TRBV19 | - | - | CASSIFWASTAEQYF | TGTGCCAGTAGTATTTTCTGGGCATCTACGGCCGAGCAGTACTTC
TRBJ1-2 | TRBV6-5 | - | TRBD1 | CASSSRDRDGYTF | TGTGCCAGCAGTTCCCGGGACAGGGACGGCTACACCTTC